This T cell receptor beta chain was sequenced in a study of beta chain features in type 1 diabetes. Whole-study context: Healthy donors and patients showed comparable age, gender and cell yields. Points from the study as a whole: Because the template was cDNA, high-expressing cells might be over-represented.

Investigators reverse transcribed all isolated RNA, so they sequenced expressed TCRB transcripts. Clones were read by immunoSEQ multiplex PCR, and TCRdb kept only the in-frame ones, dropping some. This table has some 150,000 clones, 9.5% to 10% appearing once. V shed 2 bases and J 3 bases; nucleotides not matched to a gene: 4. The CDR3 spans 15 residues. Germline V gene data show CDR1 as SGHDT and CDR2 as YYEEEE. This clone was seen a single time. Antigen: not known. The sequence was collected from a woman aged 40 to 50 in good health. Sequencing input: central memory CD4+ T cells from blood. The chain combines TRBV5-6 with TRBJ2-5, with TRBD2 matching 10 bases. This CDR3 reads CASSFLAGVEETQYF. CDR3 coding DNA: TGTGCCAGCAGCTTTCTAGCGGGGGTAGAAGAGACCCAGTACTTC.